These 23 T cell receptor beta chains originate from one sample sequenced in a study of CD8 T cells in Susac syndrome. RNA totalling roughly 0.5 to 1 ug underwent reverse transcription with random hexamers. TCRdb called the immunoSEQ multiplex PCR reads again in MiXCR, with one record for every CDR3 protein. Altogether about 300,000 distinct CDR3 sequences are present, roughly nine tenths being singletons, with the ten largest covering approximately 0.065%. The sample was CD4+ T cells from PBMCs. The receptors were sampled from a human donor with multiple sclerosis.

The chain carries TRBV6-2 or TRBV6-3 and TRBJ2-3; D is unresolved. Per germline, CDR1 MNHEY and CDR2 SVGEGT. This CDR3 region has 14 residues. V was cut by 6 bases and J by 5 bases, with 15 bases left in between. CDR3 in amino acids: CASSPASTLDTQYF. CDR3 DNA sequence: TGTGCCAGCAGCCCGGCGAGTACGTTAGATACGCAGTATTTT.

This chain uses TRBV29-1 with TRBJ1-1; D is undetermined. The CDR3 spans 13 residues. V gave up 7 bases and J gave up 0 bases, with 12 bases separating them. Germline V gene data show CDR1 as SQVTM and CDR2 as ANQGSEA. CDR3 in amino acids: CSAAETMNTEAFF. Here the CDR3 DNA reads TGCAGCGCCGCCGAGACAATGAACACTGAAGCTTTCTTT.

This chain joins TRBV12-5 and TRBJ1-5; unclear D gene. In germline, CDR1 is LGHNT, CDR2 FRNRAP. The V end lost 7 bases, the J end lost 0 bases, and 13 bases lay between the germline ends. There are 15 residues in the CDR3. The CDR3 spells CASVGPGNSNQPQHF. The CDR3 nucleotides read TGTGCTAGTGTTGGACCGGGAAATAGCAATCAGCCCCAGCATTTT.

The chain's CDR3 is CASSLEFSRSEQFF. Here the CDR3 DNA reads TGCGCCAGCAGCTTGGAATTTAGTAGGAGTGAGCAGTTCTTC. The gene calls are TRBV5-1 and TRBJ2-1; D gene unclear. The CDR3 length is 14 residues. Germline V CDR1 and CDR2: SGHRS, YFSETQ. Trimming shortened V by 0 bases and J by 9 bases, and 13 bases separated the two germline ends.

This chain links TRBV7-6 with TRBJ2-7; 10 nucleotides match TRBD1. Trimming cost V 5 bases and J 5 bases; bases outside gene matches: 6. Germline V CDR1 and CDR2: SGHVS, FNYEAQ. The CDR3 contains 14 residues. CDR3 DNA sequence: TGTGCCAGCAGCGCAGGGACAGGGGCCAACGAGCAGTACTTC. This translates into CASSAGTGANEQYF.

V is TRBV18 and J is TRBJ1-1; 9 bases are shared with TRBD1. The length of the CDR3 is 14 residues. J was trimmed by 2 bases and V by 3 bases; bases with no gene match: 1. Germline CDR1 and CDR2: KGHSH and LQKENI. The CDR3 loop is CASSPTGGNTEAFF. In DNA form, the CDR3 reads TGTGCCAGCTCACCCACAGGGGGCAACACTGAAGCTTTCTTT.

The rearrangement links TRBV15 to TRBJ2-7; D is unclear. Germline CDR1 reads LNHNV; CDR2 reads YYDKDF (reference sequence). Trimming left V 0 bases short and J 6 bases short, with 9 bases between. The CDR3 extends over 13 amino acids. CDR3 sequence (DNA): TGTGCCACCAGCAGAGAACTTCTGAGCGAGCAGTACTTC. Amino acid sequence: CATSRELLSEQYF.

This clonotype was found a few times. This chain joins TRBV29-1 and TRBJ1-4; 7 bases line up with TRBD1. The CDR3 extends over 14 amino acids. Germline loops: CDR1 SQVTM, CDR2 ANQGSEA. The junction had 4 bases not matched to a gene; V was cut back by 3 bases and J by 3 bases. The CDR3 nucleotides read TGCAGCGTTGAGGGGACAGCTCCTAATGAAAAACTGTTTTTT. This encodes CSVEGTAPNEKLFF.

The rearrangement joins TRBV20-1 to TRBJ1-1; D not certain. The CDR3 has 13 amino acids. Between the trimmed V and J ends, which lost 6 bases and 4 bases, there was a span of 15 bases. Germline V gene sequence: CDR1 DFQATT, CDR2 SNEGSKA (reference sequence). The CDR3 sequence is CSAPPPAGTEAFF. The CDR3 nucleotides read TGCAGTGCGCCCCCGCCCGCGGGCACTGAAGCTTTCTTT.

This clonotype was counted a single time. J is TRBJ2-6 and V is TRBV11-2; 7 bases are a match to TRBD2. The CDR3 is 16 amino acids. The germline gives CDR1 SGHAT, CDR2 FQNNGV. V shed 6 bases, J shed 0 bases, and the junction held 5 bases outside the gene matches. CDR3 loop: CASRGLADSGANVLTF. The CDR3, as DNA: TGTGCCAGCAGAGGTCTAGCGGACTCTGGGGCCAACGTCCTGACTTTC. Looking up the rest from reference TRBV11-2 and TRBJ2-6 gives the full variable domain: EAGVAQSPRYKIIEKRQSVAFWCNPISGHATLYWYQQILGQGPKLLIQFQNNGVVDDSQLPKDRFSAERLKGVDSTLKIQPAKLEDSAVYLCASRGLADSGANVLTFGAGSRLTVL.

This sequence joins TRBV5-4 and TRBJ1-2; D is unclear. The CDR3 is 15 amino acids. CDR1 and CDR2 from the germline V gene are SGHNT and YYREEE (reference sequence). V was pared by 4 bases and J by 1 base, with 14 bases between. The CDR3 loop is CASSPKGGINYGYTF. Here the CDR3 DNA reads TGTGCCAGCAGCCCCAAGGGCGGGATTAACTATGGCTACACCTTC. The whole variable domain, filled in from reference TRBV5-4 and TRBJ1-2, reads ETGVTQSPTHLIKTRGQQVTLRCSSQSGHNTVSWYQQALGQGPQFIFQYYREEENGRGNFPPRFSGLQFPNYSSELNVNALELDDSALYLCASSPKGGINYGYTFGSGTRLTVV.

The chain uses TRBV7-2 and TRBJ2-3; D is unresolved. Trimming took off 1 base at V and 2 bases at J, with 13 bases between the two ends. The germline V gene encodes CDR1 SGHTA and CDR2 FQGNSA. CDR3 length: 16 residues. CDR3 protein: CASSLGLGHDTDTQYF. In nucleotides, the CDR3 is TGTGCCAGCAGCTTAGGGCTCGGTCATGACACAGATACGCAGTATTTT.

The J gene is TRBJ2-1, the V gene TRBV6-5; 9 nucleotides agree with TRBD2. Germline trimming cut 7 bases from V and 7 bases from J; bases unmatched to any gene: 8. This CDR3 comprises 14 residues. Per germline, CDR1 MNHEY and CDR2 SVGAGI. The CDR3 region is CASKVAGGGNEQFF. The CDR3 nucleotides are TGTGCCAGCAAAGTCGCGGGAGGGGGTAATGAGCAGTTCTTC.

The chain couples TRBV15 to TRBJ1-2, with D perhaps matching TRBD1 (5 bases). V was clipped by 0 bases and J by 8 bases, with 19 bases between them. The CDR3 sequence is 16 residues long. Germline CDR1 reads LNHNV; CDR2 reads YYDKDF (reference sequence). CDR3 coding DNA: TGTGCCACCAGCAGAGATCAAGGAGGGGTAAAGCAAGGCTACACCTTC. As protein: CATSRDQGGVKQGYTF. The complete variable domain, with remaining parts taken from reference TRBV15 and TRBJ1-2, reads DAMVIQNPRYQVTQFGKPVTLSCSQTLNHNVMYWYQQKSSQAPKLLFHYYDKDFNNEADTPDNFQSRRPNTSFCFLDIRSPGLGDTAMYLCATSRDQGGVKQGYTFGSGTRLTVV.

V is TRBV2 and J is TRBJ1-5, with D perhaps matching TRBD1 (6 bases). The CDR3 covers 15 residues. Trimming cost V 4 bases and J 7 bases, with 17 bases left between them. Germline V gene lookup returns CDR1 SNHLY and CDR2 FYNNEI. The CDR3 coding sequence is TGTGCCAGCAGTGTACAGGGCGTAACAGGACAGCCCCAGCATTTT. Translated, it gives CASSVQGVTGQPQHF.

This chain links TRBV7-2 with TRBJ2-1; D gene ambiguous. Trimming shortened V by 6 bases and J by 9 bases, and 12 bases separated the two germline ends. This CDR3 is 12 amino acids long. Germline V gives CDR1 SGHTA, CDR2 FQGNSA. The CDR3 sequence is CASRSTRFEQFF. The CDR3 DNA is TGTGCCAGCAGGTCAACCAGGTTTGAGCAGTTCTTC.

The chain carries TRBV29-1 and TRBJ2-5, with D possibly TRBD2 on 5 matching bases. The ends were cut back, 0 bases at V and 2 bases at J, with 10 bases in the middle. CDR1 is SQVTM, CDR2 ANQGSEA, per germline. This CDR3 region has 14 residues. CDR3 bases: TGCAGCGTTGAAGAGAGCGGAGCTCAAGAGACCCAGTACTTC. Its protein is CSVEESGAQETQYF.

The CDR3 DNA sequence: TGTGCCAGCAGCCAAGATGGAGTAGCGGCTGCCAATGAGCAGTTCTTC. As protein: CASSQDGVAAANEQFF. The chain couples TRBV4-2 to TRBJ2-1; a possible D gene is TRBD2 (6 bases). V was cut by 0 bases and J by 6 bases, with 15 bases left in between. Germline lookup yields CDR1 LGHNA and CDR2 YNFKEQ. The CDR3 has 16 residues.

This chain joins TRBV5-1 and TRBJ2-3; D is possibly TRBD1 (6 bases). Germline loops: CDR1 SGHRS, CDR2 YFSETQ. V lost 4 bases and J lost 1, with 16 bases in between. The CDR3 is 16 amino acids. CDR3 amino acids: CASSPPTGTRTDTQYF. CDR3 bases: TGCGCCAGCAGCCCCCCCACAGGGACCCGCACAGATACGCAGTATTTT.

The table lists this clonotype with a count of one. The rearrangement links TRBV18 to TRBJ1-5; D uncertain. The CDR3 has 16 amino acids. The V and J ends lost 0 bases and 0 bases respectively, with 9 bases between them. Germline V gene lookup returns CDR1 KGHSH and CDR2 LQKENI. CDR3 amino acids: CASSPPGSNSNQPQHF. The CDR3 region has the DNA TGTGCCAGCTCACCACCAGGCAGTAATAGCAATCAGCCCCAGCATTTT.

The chain recombines TRBV4-2 with TRBJ2-1; the match to TRBD2 covers 7 bases. J gave up 6 bases and V 0 bases, and 14 bases lay outside the gene matches. Germline assignment: CDR1 LGHNA and CDR2 YNFKEQ. The CDR3 extends over 18 amino acids. The CDR3 sequence: CASSQDPWRTRTSNEQFF. DNA for the CDR3: TGTGCCAGCAGCCAAGATCCATGGAGGACTAGAACCTCCAATGAGCAGTTCTTC.

The genes are TRBV7-9 and TRBJ2-6; 8 bases are a match to TRBD1. The CDR3 covers 17 residues. Germline CDR1 reads SEHNR; CDR2 reads FQNEAQ (reference sequence). Trimming cost V 4 bases and J 0 bases; bases outside gene matches: 5. The CDR3 sequence is CASSYRTGLSGANVLTF. The CDR3 DNA is TGTGCCAGCAGCTATCGGACAGGGCTCTCTGGGGCCAACGTCCTGACTTTC.

The chain couples TRBV19 to TRBJ2-5; D remains unclear. Between the trimmed V and J ends, which lost 3 bases and 3 bases, there was a span of 14 bases. Germline V gives CDR1 LNHDA, CDR2 SQIVND (reference sequence). The CDR3 has 15 amino acids. CDR3 protein: CASSILGVGEETQYF. In nucleotides, the CDR3 is TGTGCCAGTAGTATCCTCGGTGTAGGCGAAGAGACCCAGTACTTC.